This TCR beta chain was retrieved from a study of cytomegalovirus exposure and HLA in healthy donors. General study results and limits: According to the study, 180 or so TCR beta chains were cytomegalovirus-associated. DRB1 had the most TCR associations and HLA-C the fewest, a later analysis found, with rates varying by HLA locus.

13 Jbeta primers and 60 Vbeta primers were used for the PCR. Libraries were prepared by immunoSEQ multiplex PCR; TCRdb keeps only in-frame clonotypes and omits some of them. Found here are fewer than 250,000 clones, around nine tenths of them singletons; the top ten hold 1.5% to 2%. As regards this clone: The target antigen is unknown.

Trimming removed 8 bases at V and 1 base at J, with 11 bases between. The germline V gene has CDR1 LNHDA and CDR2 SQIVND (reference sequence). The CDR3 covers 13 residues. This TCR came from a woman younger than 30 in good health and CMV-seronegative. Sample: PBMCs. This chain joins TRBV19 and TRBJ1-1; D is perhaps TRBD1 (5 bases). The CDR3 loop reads CASDDSSNTEAFF. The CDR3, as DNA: TGTGCCAGTGATGACAGCTCGAACACTGAAGCTTTCTTT.